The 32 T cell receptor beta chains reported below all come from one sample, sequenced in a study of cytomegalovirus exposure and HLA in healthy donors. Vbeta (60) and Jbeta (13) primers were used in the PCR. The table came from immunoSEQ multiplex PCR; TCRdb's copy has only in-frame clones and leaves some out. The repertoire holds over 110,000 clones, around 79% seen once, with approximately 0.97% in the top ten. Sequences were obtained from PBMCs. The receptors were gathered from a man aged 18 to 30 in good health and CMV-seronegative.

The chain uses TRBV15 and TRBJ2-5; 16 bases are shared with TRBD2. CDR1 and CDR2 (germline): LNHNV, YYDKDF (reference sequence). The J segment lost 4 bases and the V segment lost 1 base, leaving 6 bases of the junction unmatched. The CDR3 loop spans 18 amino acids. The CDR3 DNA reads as TGTGCCACCAGCAGAGGGGGACTAGCGGGGGGGGAGTTAGAGACCCAGTACTTC. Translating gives CATSRGGLAGGELETQYF.

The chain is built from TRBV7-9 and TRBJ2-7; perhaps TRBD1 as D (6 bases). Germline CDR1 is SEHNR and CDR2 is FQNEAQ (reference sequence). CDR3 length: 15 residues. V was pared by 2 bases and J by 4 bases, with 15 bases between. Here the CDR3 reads CASSLPETGTYEQYF. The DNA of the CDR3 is TGTGCCAGCAGCTTACCTGAGACAGGAACGTACGAGCAGTACTTC.

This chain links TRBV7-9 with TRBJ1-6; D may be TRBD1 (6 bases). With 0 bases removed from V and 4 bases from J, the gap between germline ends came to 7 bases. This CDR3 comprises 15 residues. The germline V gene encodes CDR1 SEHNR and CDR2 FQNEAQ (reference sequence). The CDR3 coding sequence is TGTGCCAGCAGCTTAGCAGGGGGTTATAATTCACCCCTCCACTTT. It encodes CASSLAGGYNSPLHF.

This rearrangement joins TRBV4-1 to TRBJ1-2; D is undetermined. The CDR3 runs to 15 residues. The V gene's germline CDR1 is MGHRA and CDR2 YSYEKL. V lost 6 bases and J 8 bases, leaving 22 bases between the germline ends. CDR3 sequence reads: CASRQEDFPLHGYTF. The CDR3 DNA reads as TGCGCCAGCAGGCAGGAGGACTTTCCTCTCCACGGCTACACCTTC.

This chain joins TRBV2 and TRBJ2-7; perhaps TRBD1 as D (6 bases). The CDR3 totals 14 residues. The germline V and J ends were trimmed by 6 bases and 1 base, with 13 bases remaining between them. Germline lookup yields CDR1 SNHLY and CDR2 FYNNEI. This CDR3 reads CASRTRGQSYEQYF. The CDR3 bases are TGTGCCAGCAGGACGAGAGGACAGTCCTACGAGCAGTACTTC.

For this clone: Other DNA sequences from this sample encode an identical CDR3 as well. DNA of the CDR3: TGTGCCAGCAGCGTAGGGGGCAGGGGAACAGATACGCAGTATTTT. It codes for CASSVGGRGTDTQYF. V and J are TRBV9 and TRBJ2-3, with D tentatively TRBD1 (6 bases). V was cut by 0 bases and J by 3 bases, with 11 bases left in between. CDR1 and CDR2 (germline): SGDLS, YYNGEE. The CDR3 covers 15 residues.

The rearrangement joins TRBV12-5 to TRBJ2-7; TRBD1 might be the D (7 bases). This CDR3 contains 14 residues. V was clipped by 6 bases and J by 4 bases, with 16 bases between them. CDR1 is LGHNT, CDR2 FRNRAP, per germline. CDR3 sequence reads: CASGSSGGRYEQYF. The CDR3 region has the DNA TGTGCTAGTGGCTCCTCAGGGGGGAGATACGAGCAGTACTTC.

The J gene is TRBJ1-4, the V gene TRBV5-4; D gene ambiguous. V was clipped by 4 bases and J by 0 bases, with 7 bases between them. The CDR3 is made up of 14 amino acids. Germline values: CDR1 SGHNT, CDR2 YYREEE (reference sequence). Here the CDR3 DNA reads TGTGCCAGCAGCCGAGATGCAACTAATGAAAAACTGTTTTTT. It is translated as CASSRDATNEKLFF.

This CDR3 reads CASSESLKGGINAEAFF. The CDR3 DNA sequence: TGTGCCAGCAGTGAATCGTTAAAGGGGGGGATAAACGCTGAAGCTTTCTTT. The chain uses TRBV25-1 and TRBJ1-1; TRBD1 might be the D (6 bases). The V gene lost 1 base and the J gene lost 6 bases, with 21 bases spanning the gap. Germline V CDR1 and CDR2: MGHDK, SYGVNS. The CDR3 contains 17 residues.

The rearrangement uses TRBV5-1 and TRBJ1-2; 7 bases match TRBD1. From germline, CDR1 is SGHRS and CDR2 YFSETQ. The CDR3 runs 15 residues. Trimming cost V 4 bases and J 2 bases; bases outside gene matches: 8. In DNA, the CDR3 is TGCGCCAGCAGCCCACAGGGGACAACAAACTATGGCTACACCTTC. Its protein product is CASSPQGTTNYGYTF. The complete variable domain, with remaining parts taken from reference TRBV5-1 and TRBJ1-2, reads KAGVTQTPRYLIKTRGQQVTLSCSPISGHRSVSWYQQTPGQGLQFLFEYFSETQRNKGNFPGRFSGRQFSNSRSEMNVSTLELGDSALYLCASSPQGTTNYGYTFGSGTRLTVV.

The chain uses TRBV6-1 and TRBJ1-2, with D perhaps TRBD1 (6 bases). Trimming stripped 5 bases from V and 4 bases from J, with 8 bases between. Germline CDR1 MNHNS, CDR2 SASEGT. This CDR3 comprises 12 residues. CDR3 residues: CASSRDTYGYTF. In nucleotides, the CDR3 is TGTGCCAGCAGTCGGGACACCTATGGCTACACCTTC.

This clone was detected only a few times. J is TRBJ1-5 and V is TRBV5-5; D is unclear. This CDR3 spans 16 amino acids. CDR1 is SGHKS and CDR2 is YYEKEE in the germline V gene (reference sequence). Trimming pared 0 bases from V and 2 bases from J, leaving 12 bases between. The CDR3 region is CASSLASFGGNQPQHF. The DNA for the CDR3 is TGTGCCAGCAGCTTGGCATCGTTTGGAGGCAATCAGCCCCAGCATTTT.

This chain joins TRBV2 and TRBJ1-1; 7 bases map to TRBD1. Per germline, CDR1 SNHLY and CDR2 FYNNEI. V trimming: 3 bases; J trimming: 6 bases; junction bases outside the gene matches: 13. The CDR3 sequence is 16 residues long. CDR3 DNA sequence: TGTGCCAGCAGTGACTCGGGACAGATCGTATTTTCTGAAGCTTTCTTT. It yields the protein CASSDSGQIVFSEAFF. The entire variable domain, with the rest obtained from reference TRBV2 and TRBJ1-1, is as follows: EPEVTQTPSHQVTQMGQEVILRCVPISNHLYFYWYRQILGQKVEFLVSFYNNEISEKSEIFDDQFSVERPDGSNFTLKIRSTKLEDSAMYFCASSDSGQIVFSEAFFGQGTRLTVV.

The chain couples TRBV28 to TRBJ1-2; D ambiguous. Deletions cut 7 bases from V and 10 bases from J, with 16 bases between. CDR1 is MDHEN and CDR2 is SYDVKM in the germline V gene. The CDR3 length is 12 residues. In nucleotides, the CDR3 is TGTGCCAGCACCATCGGGAGCCAGCCCTACACCTTC. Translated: CASTIGSQPYTF.

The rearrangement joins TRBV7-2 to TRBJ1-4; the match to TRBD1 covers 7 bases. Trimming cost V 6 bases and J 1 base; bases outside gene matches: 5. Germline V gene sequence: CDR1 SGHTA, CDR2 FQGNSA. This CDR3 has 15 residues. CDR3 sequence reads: CASRRDSITNEKLFF. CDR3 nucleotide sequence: TGTGCCAGCAGGCGGGACAGTATAACTAATGAAAAACTGTTTTTT.

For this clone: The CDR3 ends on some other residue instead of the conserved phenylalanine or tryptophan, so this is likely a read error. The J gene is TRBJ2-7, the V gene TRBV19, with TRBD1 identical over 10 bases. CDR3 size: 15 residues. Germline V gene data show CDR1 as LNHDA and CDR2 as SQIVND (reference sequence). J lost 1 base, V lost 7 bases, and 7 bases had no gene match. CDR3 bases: TGTGCCAGTAAACCGGGACAGGGGTCTTCCTACGAGCAGTACCTC. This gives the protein CASKPGQGSSYEQYL.

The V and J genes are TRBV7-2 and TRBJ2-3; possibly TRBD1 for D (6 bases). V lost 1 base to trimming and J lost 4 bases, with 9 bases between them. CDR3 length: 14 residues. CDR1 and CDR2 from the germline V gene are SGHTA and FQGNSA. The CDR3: CASSLEQGSDTQYF. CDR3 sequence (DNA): TGTGCCAGCAGCTTAGAACAGGGATCAGATACGCAGTATTTT.

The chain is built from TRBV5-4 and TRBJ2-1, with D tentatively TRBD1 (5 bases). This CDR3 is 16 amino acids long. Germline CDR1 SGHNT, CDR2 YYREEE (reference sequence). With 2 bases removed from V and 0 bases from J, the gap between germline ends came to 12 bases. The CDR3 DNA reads TGTGCCAGCAGCTTCCGACAGCGTCTCTCCTACAATGAGCAGTTCTTC. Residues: CASSFRQRLSYNEQFF.

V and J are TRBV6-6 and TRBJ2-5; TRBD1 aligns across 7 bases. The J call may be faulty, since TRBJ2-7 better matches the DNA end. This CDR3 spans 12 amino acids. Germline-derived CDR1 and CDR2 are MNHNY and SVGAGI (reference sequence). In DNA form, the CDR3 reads TGTGCCAGCAGCATAGGGACAGTCGAGCAGTACTTC. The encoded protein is CASSIGTVEQYF.

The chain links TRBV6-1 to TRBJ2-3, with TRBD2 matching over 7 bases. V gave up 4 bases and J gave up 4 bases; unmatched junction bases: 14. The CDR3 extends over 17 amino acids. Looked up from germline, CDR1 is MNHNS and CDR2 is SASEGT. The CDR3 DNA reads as TGTGCCAGCAGTGTGGGGAGGGGCGGGCGGGACCCAGATACGCAGTATTTT. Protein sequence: CASSVGRGGRDPDTQYF.

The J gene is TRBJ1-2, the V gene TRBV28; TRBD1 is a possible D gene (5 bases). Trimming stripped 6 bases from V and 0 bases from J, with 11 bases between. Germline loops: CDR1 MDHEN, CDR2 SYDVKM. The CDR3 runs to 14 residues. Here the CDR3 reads CASRGGSANYGYTF. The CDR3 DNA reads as TGTGCCAGCAGGGGGGGGTCAGCTAACTATGGCTACACCTTC.

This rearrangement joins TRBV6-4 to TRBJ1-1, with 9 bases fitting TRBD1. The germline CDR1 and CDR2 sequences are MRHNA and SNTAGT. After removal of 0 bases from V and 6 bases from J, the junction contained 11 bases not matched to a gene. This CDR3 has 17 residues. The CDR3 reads CASSDSGTRQGVSEAFF. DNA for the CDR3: TGTGCCAGCAGTGACTCGGGGACTCGACAGGGGGTTTCTGAAGCTTTCTTT.

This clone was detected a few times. The CDR3 nucleotides read TGTGCCTGGAGTTCCTTCAATCAGCCCCAGCATTTT. Residues: CAWSSFNQPQHF. The chain is built from TRBV30 and TRBJ1-5, with D uncertain. The CDR3 length is 12 residues. The V and J ends lost 2 bases and 3 bases respectively, with 5 bases between them. Per the germline V gene, CDR1 is GTSNPN and CDR2 is SVGIG (reference sequence).

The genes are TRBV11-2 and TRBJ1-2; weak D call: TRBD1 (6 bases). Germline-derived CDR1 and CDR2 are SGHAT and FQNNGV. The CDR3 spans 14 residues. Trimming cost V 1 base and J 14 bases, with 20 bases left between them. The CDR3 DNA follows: TGTGCCAGCAGCTTAGGTCCCGGGACATCGGTGGGGACCTTC. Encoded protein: CASSLGPGTSVGTF.

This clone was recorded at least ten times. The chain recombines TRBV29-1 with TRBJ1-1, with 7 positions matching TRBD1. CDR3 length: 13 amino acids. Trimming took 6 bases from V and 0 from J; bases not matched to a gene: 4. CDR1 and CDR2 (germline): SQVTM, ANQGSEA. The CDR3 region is CSVRQGLNTEAFF. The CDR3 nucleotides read TGCAGCGTCCGACAGGGATTGAACACTGAAGCTTTCTTT.

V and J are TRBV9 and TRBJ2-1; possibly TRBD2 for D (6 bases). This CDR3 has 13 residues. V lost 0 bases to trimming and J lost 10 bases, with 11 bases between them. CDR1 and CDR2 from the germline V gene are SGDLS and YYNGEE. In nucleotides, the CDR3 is TGTGCCAGCAGCGTAGGGAGGGGCGGGGAGCAGTTCTTC. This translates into CASSVGRGGEQFF.

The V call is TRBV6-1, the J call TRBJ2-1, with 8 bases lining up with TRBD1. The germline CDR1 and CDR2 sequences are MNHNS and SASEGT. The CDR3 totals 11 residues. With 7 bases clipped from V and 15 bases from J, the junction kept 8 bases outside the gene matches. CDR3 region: CASTDRGVGFF. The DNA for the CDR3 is TGTGCCAGCACAGACAGGGGAGTAGGGTTCTTC.

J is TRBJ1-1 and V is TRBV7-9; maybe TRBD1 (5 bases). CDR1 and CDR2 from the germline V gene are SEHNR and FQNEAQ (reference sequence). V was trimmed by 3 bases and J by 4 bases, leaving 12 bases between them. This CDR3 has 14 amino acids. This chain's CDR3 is CASSLGGGATEAFF. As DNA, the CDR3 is TGTGCCAGCAGCTTGGGGGGAGGGGCCACTGAAGCTTTCTTT. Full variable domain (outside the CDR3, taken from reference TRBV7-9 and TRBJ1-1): DTGVSQNPRHKITKRGQNVTFRCDPISEHNRLYWYRQTLGQGPEFLTYFQNEAQLEKSRLLSDRFSAERPKGSFSTLEIQRTEQGDSAMYLCASSLGGGATEAFFGQGTRLTVV.

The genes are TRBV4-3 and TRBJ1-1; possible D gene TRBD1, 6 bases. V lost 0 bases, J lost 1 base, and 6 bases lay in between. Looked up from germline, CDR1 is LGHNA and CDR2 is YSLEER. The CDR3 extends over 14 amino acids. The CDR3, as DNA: TGCGCCAGCAGCCAAGAGGGGGCGAACACTGAAGCTTTCTTT. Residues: CASSQEGANTEAFF.

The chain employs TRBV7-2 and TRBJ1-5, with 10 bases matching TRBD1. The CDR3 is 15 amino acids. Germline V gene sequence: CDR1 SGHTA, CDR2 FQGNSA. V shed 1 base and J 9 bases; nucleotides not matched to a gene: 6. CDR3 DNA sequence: TGTGCCAGCAGCTTAGGTCCGGGACAGGGGACGCCCCAGCATTTT. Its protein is CASSLGPGQGTPQHF.

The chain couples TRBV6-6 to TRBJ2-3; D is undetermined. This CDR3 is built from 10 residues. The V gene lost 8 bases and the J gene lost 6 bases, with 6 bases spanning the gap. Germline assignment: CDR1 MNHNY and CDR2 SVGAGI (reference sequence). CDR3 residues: CASLADTQYF. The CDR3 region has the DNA TGTGCCAGCCTCGCGGATACGCAGTATTTT.

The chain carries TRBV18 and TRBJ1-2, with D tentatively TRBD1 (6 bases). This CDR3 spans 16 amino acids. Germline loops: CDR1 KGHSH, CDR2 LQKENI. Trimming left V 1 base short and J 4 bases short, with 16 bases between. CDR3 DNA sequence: TGTGCCAGCTCACCACAGTCCGGACAGCAGAGCTATGGCTACACCTTC. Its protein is CASSPQSGQQSYGYTF. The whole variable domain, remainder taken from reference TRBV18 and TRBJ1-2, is NAGVMQNPRHLVRRRGQEARLRCSPMKGHSHVYWYRQLPEEGLKFMVYLQKENIIDESGMPKERFSAEFPKEGPSILRIQQVVRGDSAAYFCASSPQSGQQSYGYTFGSGTRLTVV.